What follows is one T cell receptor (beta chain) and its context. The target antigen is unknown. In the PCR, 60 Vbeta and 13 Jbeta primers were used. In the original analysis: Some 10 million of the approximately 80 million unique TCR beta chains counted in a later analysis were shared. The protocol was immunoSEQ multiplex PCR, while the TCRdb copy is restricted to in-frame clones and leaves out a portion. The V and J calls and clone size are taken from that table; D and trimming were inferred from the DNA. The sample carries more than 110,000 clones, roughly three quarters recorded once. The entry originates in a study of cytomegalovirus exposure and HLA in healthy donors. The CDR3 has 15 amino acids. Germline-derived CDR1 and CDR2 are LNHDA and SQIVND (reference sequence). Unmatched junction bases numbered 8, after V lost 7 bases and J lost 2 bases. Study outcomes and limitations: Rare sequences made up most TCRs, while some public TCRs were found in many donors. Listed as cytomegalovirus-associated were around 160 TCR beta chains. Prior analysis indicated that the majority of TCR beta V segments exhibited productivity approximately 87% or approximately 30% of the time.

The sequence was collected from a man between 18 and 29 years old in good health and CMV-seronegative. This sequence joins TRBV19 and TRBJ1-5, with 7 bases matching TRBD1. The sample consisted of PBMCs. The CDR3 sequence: CASIEGGGRNQPQHF. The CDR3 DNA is TGTGCCAGTATCGAAGGGGGCGGCCGCAATCAGCCCCAGCATTTT.